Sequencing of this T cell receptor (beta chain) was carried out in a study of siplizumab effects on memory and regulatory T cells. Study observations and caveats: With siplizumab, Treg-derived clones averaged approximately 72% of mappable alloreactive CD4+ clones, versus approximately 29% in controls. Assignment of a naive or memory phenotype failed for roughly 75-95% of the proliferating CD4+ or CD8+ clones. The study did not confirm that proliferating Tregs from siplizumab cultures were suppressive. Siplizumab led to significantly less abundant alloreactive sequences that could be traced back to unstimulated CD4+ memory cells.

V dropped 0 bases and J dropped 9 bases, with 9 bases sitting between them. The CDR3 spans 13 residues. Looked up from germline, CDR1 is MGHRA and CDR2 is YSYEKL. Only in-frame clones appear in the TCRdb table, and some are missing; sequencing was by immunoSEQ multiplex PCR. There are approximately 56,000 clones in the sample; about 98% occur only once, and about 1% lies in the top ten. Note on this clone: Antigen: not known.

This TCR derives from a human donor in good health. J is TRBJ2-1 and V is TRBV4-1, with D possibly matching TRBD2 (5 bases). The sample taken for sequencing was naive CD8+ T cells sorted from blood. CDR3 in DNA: TGCGCCAGCAGCCAAGATTCGGGGTTTGAGCAGTTCTTC. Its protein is CASSQDSGFEQFF.